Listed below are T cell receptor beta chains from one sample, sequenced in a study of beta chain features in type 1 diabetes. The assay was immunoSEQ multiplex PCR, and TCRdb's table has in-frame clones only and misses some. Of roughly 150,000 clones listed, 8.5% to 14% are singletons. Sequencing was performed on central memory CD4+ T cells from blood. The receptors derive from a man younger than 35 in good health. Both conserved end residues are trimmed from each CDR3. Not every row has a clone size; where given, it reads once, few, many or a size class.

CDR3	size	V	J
ASSRLGAGGFSYEQY	few	TRBV7-2	TRBJ2-7
ASSARDLRGFSTDTQY	few	TRBV9	TRBJ2-3
ASSFPGTALTEAF	few	TRBV5-1	TRBJ1-1
ASSPQGGDEQF	few	TRBV18	TRBJ2-1
ASSFDQQLGRF	NA	TRBV7-2	TRBJ2-1
ASSPGAEQY	few	TRBV18	TRBJ2-7
SVRSSYEQY	few	TRBV29-1	TRBJ2-7
ASSPLPDTNSPLH	few	TRBV18	TRBJ1-6
ASSLEDTQY	NA	TRBV5-1	TRBJ2-3
ASSGTDNQPQH	NA	TRBV18	TRBJ1-5
ASSTGTSDYNEQF	NA	TRBV5-4	TRBJ2-1
AWSSGVQPQH	few	TRBV30	TRBJ1-5
ASSSPTGDRETQY	NA	TRBV7-9	TRBJ2-5
ASSESPRKETQY	few	TRBV6-5	TRBJ2-5
ASSQEGVYTDTQY	NA	TRBV4-3	TRBJ2-3
SVEVPTSGANVLT	NA	TRBV29-1	TRBJ2-6
ASIKRGSYNEQF	NA	TRBV6-5	TRBJ2-1
AIRRDRSSYEQY	NA	TRBV5-4	TRBJ2-7
ASSYRGPGANVLT	few	TRBV5-6	TRBJ2-6
ASSLKSRDRNIQY	NA	TRBV7-2	TRBJ2-4
SVPLSYTLLGTQY	NA	TRBV29-1	TRBJ2-5
ASSDTGAYTQY	NA	TRBV2	TRBJ2-3
ASSPRLAGAQEAQY	few	TRBV4-2	TRBJ2-5
ASSPGQGIAETQY	many	TRBV7-8	TRBJ2-5
ASSLLARENTEAF	NA	TRBV5-4	TRBJ1-1
SVGTMTGQETQY	NA	TRBV29-1	TRBJ2-5
ASSPGAGKNTEAF	NA	TRBV18	TRBJ1-1
ASSQVNLVSYNEQF	many	TRBV4-1	TRBJ2-1
ASSLGRMAKNIQY	NA	TRBV6-5	TRBJ2-4
ASSPQGPIY	few	TRBV7-9	TRBJ1-3
ASSSIPGTAKNIQY	few	TRBV27	TRBJ2-4
ASSLKLSYEQY	few	TRBV27	TRBJ2-7
AVRMQGAVYEQY	NA	TRBV6-1	TRBJ2-7
ASSPRYREKLF	NA	TRBV7-2	TRBJ1-4
AIGRDTDTQY	many	TRBV10-3	TRBJ2-3
ASSFTGDPNYGYT	few	TRBV5-1	TRBJ1-2
ASQNTGRQETQY	NA	TRBV25-1	TRBJ2-5
ASSTGWYNGYT	NA	TRBV6-6	TRBJ1-2
ASSYSIAPSRDTQY	few	TRBV6-5	TRBJ2-3
ASSTRQSNQGKLF	NA	TRBV13	TRBJ1-4
ASSRGGANNEQF	few	TRBV19	TRBJ2-1
ASSPDNYGYT	few	TRBV5-6	TRBJ1-2